Sequencing of this T cell receptor (beta chain) was carried out in a study of blood T cells in healthy people across ages. Study findings and constraints: Comparison with aged donors showed that long-lived donors had more naive CD4+ cells and higher diversity. PBMCs went unsorted, and a conclusive naive versus antigen-experienced comparison was therefore prevented.

PBMCs were isolated at a quantity of at least 7 million per sample. CDR1 and CDR2 from the germline V gene are SGHRS and YFSETQ. The CDR3 extends over 14 amino acids. The ends were cut back, 2 bases at V and 1 base at J, with 6 bases in the middle. Sample-barcoded 5' priming and a J-beta primer mix drove a second PCR of roughly 7 to 11 cycles. All samples yielded 2.5 million or more CDR3-containing paired-end reads. TCRdb independently ran MiXCR on the 5' RACE reads; one entry per CDR3 protein. This sample carries about 400,000 distinct CDR3 sequences, over 45% of them seen once, and the ten largest clones take approximately 51%. About this clonotype: Its antigen is currently unknown.

This TCR was sampled from a man aged 55 to 70 in good health. The material sequenced was blood. The chain is built from TRBV5-1 and TRBJ2-2; D not resolved. The CDR3 reads CASSFDGNTGELFF. Here the CDR3 DNA reads TGCGCCAGCAGCTTCGACGGGAACACCGGGGAGCTGTTTTTT.